This T cell receptor (beta chain) was retrieved from a study of blood T cells in healthy people across ages. Across the study: For every two T cells, template switching captured about one barcoded beta molecule.

Whole-study findings and limits: Strongly correlated with naive T cell percentage was TCR beta diversity. Considered underestimates were the diversity estimates obtained from one million T cells. CMV infection status of these donors was not known.

A second about 6 to 12 cycle PCR used barcoded and J-beta primers. TCRdb re-called the 5' RACE reads with MiXCR, one entry per CDR3 protein. The data show 700,000 to 950,000 distinct CDR3 sequences, approximately 43% seen once. About this clonotype: As yet, its antigen is unknown.

The CDR3 sequence is 15 residues long. V lost 3 bases and J lost 5; bases outside the gene matches: 4. Per germline, CDR1 LGHNA and CDR2 YSLEER. This clonotype was sampled from a woman in her sixties or seventies in good health. The chain employs TRBV4-3 and TRBJ2-1; 10 positions match TRBD2. Sequencing input: blood. CDR3 residues: CASSQVAGGNNEQFF. CDR3 coding DNA: TGCGCCAGCAGCCAGGTAGCGGGGGGTAACAATGAGCAGTTCTTC.